The clone carrying this T cell receptor (beta chain) was observed once. No antigen is known for it. These data belong to a study of CD8 T cells in Susac syndrome. Random hexamers were used to reverse transcribe 0.5 to 1 ug of RNA. immunoSEQ multiplex PCR amplified TCR beta CDR3 across 54 Vbeta, 13 Jbeta. TCRdb itself ran the immunoSEQ multiplex PCR reads through MiXCR, one entry per CDR3 protein. The sample carries around 56,000 distinct CDR3 sequences, around nine tenths recorded once. The germline V gene encodes CDR1 WNHNN and CDR2 SYGVQD (reference sequence). CDR3 length equals 15 residues. V lost 6 bases and J lost 0; bases outside the gene matches: 5. Overall study results and limits: It was acknowledged in the study that the number of individuals who were included in its TCR sequencing and HLA analysis was relatively small.

This clonotype originated in a human donor in good health. The chain couples TRBV10-1 to TRBJ1-5; 7 nucleotides match TRBD1. Sequencing was performed on CD8+ T cells from PBMCs. The DNA for the CDR3 is TGCGCCAGCAGCTCCGGACAGGTTAGCAATCAGCCCCAGCATTTT. This codes for CASSSGQVSNQPQHF.